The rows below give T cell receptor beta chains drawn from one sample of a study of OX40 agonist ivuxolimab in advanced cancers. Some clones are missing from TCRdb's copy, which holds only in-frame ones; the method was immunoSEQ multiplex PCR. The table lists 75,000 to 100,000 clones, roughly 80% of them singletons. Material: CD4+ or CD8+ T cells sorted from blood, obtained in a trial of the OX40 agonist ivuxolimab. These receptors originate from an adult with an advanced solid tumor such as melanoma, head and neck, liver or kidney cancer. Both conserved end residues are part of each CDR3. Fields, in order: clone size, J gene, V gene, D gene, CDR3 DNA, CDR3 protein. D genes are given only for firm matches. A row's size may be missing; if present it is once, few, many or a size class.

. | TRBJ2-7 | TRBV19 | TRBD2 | TGTGCCAGTTCTAGCGGGCCCTACGAGCAGTACTTC | CASSSGPYEQYF
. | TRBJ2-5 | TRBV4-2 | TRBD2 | TGTGCCAGCAGCGCCCAGACTAGCGCTGGAGAGACCCAGTACTTC | CASSAQTSAGETQYF
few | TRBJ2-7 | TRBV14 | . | TGTGCCAGCAGCCCCGGGGGAGGTTTCAACGAGCAGTACTTC | CASSPGGGFNEQYF
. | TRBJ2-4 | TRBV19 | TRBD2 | TGTGCCACCAAGGAAGCGGGATTGGACATTCAGTACTTC | CATKEAGLDIQYF
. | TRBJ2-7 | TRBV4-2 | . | TGTGCCAGCAGCCGAGAGGGGGCTAGCGGTTCCTACGAGCAGTACTTC | CASSREGASGSYEQYF
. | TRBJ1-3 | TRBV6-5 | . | TGTGCCAGCATGAGAGGCAGGGTAGGGAACACCATATATTTT | CASMRGRVGNTIYF
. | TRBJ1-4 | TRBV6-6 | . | TGTGCCACAGGGAATACTAATGAAAAACTGTTTTTT | CATGNTNEKLFF
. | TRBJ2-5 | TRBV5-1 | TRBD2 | TGCGCCAGCAGCCTCGGGACTAGCGGGGCCCTAGGAGAGACCCAGTACTTC | CASSLGTSGALGETQYF
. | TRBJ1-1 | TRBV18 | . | TGTGCCAGCTCACCGCAACAGGTTAAGCGTGACACTGAAGCTTTCTTT | CASSPQQVKRDTEAFF
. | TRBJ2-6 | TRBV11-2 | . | TGTGCCAGCAGCTTAACAGTTATGGGGTTGGGCCCTGGGGCCAACGTCCTGACTTTC | CASSLTVMGLGPGANVLTF
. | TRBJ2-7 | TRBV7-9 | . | TGTGCCAGCAGCGAACCCCCACCCTACGAGCAGTACTTC | CASSEPPPYEQYF
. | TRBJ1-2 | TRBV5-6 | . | TGTGCCAGCAGCCTGGACTCTTATGGCTACACCTTC | CASSLDSYGYTF
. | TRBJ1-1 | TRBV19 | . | TGTGCCAGTAGTAGGTCGTCAGTGAACACTGAAGCTTTCTTT | CASSRSSVNTEAFF